The clone carrying this T cell receptor beta chain has ten or more counts. Preparation of the TCRbeta library used unique molecular identifiers. Using its own MiXCR run on the PCR reads, TCRdb lists one record per CDR3 protein. Here the sample spans about 72,000 distinct CDR3 sequences, 6% to 8% being singletons. The record originates from a study of T-cell reconstitution after alpha-beta-depleted transplantation in children. V was clipped by 2 bases and J by 0 bases; unmatched bases: 8. The germline V gene encodes CDR1 SNHLY and CDR2 FYNNEI. This CDR3 is built from 18 residues. The specimen was PBMCs from the stem cell graft donor, collected from the stem cell graft. The receptor was derived from a human donor who donated a stem cell graft to a child with acute lymphoblastic leukemia. This rearrangement joins TRBV2 to TRBJ2-4; TRBD2 aligns across 9 bases. The CDR3 nucleotides are TGTGCCAGCAGTGAACGATTAGCGGGAGATATAGCCAAAAACATTCAGTACTTC. Its translation is CASSERLAGDIAKNIQYF.